Presented here are 27 T cell receptor beta chains from one specimen sequenced in a study of a mutant IDH1 vaccine in newly diagnosed glioma. Here immunoSEQ multiplex PCR was the method, and the copy in TCRdb shows in-frame clones only, minus some. The table shows 40,000 to 50,000 clones, with approximately 92% occurring only once. No antigen has been assigned to these receptors. The time point here: week 35, safety follow-up. The content of each vaccine dose was 300 ug of mutant IDH1 20-mer peptide, and topical imiquimod accompanied it. Sample: PBMCs, taken from a glioma patient whose treatment included an IDH1 peptide vaccine. Receptors were obtained from a man in his forties with glioma.

V is TRBV14 and J is TRBJ1-3; perhaps TRBD1 as D (6 bases). Germline CDR1 SGHDN, CDR2 FVKESK. Trimming took off 2 bases at V and 0 bases at J, with 11 bases between the two ends. The CDR3 runs to 16 residues. The CDR3 is CASSQRGQHSGNTIYF. The CDR3 DNA sequence: TGTGCCAGCAGCCAACGTGGACAGCACTCTGGAAACACCATATATTTT.

The chain employs TRBV19 and TRBJ1-5, with TRBD1 as a possible D gene (5 bases). V gave up 1 base and J gave up 5 bases, with 15 bases separating them. The CDR3 spans 16 residues. The V gene's germline CDR1 is LNHDA and CDR2 SQIVND (reference sequence). In DNA, the CDR3 is TGTGCCAGTAGTATAGCTCCGGGGACGAAGGATCAGCCCCAGCATTTT. Translating it yields CASSIAPGTKDQPQHF.

The chain combines TRBV7-8 with TRBJ2-5; 9 bases align to TRBD1. The germline V gene has CDR1 SGHVS and CDR2 FQNEAQ. V dropped 2 bases and J dropped 4; count of bases not matched to a gene: 5. The CDR3 spans 15 residues. CDR3 sequence reads: CASSLWDRELETQYF. The CDR3 DNA sequence: TGTGCCAGCAGCTTATGGGACAGGGAATTAGAGACCCAGTACTTC. Based on the CDR3 plus reference TRBV7-8 and TRBJ2-5, the full variable domain is GAGVSQSPRYKVAKRGQDVALRCDPISGHVSLFWYQQALGQGPEFLTYFQNEAQLDKSGLPSDRFFAERPEGSVSTLKIQRTQQEDSAVYLCASSLWDRELETQYFGPGTRLLVL.

The chain is built from TRBV19 and TRBJ1-5; no reliable D call. CDR3 length: 15 residues. CDR1 is LNHDA and CDR2 is SQIVND in the germline V gene (reference sequence). The V gene lost 1 base and the J gene lost 1 base, with 8 bases spanning the gap. The CDR3 is CASSIVSGSNQPQHF. In DNA, the CDR3 is TGTGCCAGTAGTATAGTTTCGGGGAGCAATCAGCCCCAGCATTTT.

The chain links TRBV6-4 to TRBJ1-1, with D uncertain. CDR3 length: 13 residues. Per the germline V gene, CDR1 is MRHNA and CDR2 is SNTAGT. V was clipped by 5 bases and J by 4 bases, with 11 bases between them. CDR3 loop: CASSLGSGTEAFF. As DNA, the CDR3 is TGTGCCAGCAGTCTGGGGTCTGGCACTGAAGCTTTCTTT.

J is TRBJ2-7 and V is TRBV7-9; 8 nucleotides line up with TRBD2. Unmatched junction bases numbered 5, after V lost 4 bases and J lost 3 bases. The CDR3 runs to 14 residues. Germline assignment: CDR1 SEHNR and CDR2 FQNEAQ (reference sequence). The CDR3 sequence is CASSSAGANYEQYV. Written as DNA, the CDR3 is TGTGCCAGCAGCTCAGCGGGGGCCAACTACGAGCAGTACGTC.

The rearrangement uses TRBV29-1 and TRBJ1-1; TRBD1 aligns across 11 bases. CDR3 length: 16 residues. CDR1 is SQVTM and CDR2 is ANQGSEA in the germline V gene. V gave up 5 bases and J gave up 4 bases; unmatched junction bases: 12. Here the CDR3 DNA reads TGCAGCGTTCCCGGGACAGGGGGGAGAGGAGGCACTGAAGCTTTCTTT. Protein product: CSVPGTGGRGGTEAFF.

The chain couples TRBV19 to TRBJ1-1; D is perhaps TRBD1 (6 bases). Trimming removed 6 bases from V and 5 bases from J, with 16 bases in between. Germline CDR1 is LNHDA and CDR2 is SQIVND (reference sequence). The CDR3 is made up of 14 amino acids. CDR3 coding DNA: TGTGCCAGTAGCTCACAGGGAGGGGTAACTGAAGCTTTCTTT. It specifies CASSSQGGVTEAFF.

This chain links TRBV5-1 with TRBJ1-1; D is uncertain. The germline V and J ends were trimmed by 5 bases and 1 base, with 12 bases remaining between them. The length of the CDR3 is 14 residues. Germline V gene data show CDR1 as SGHRS and CDR2 as YFSETQ. The CDR3 loop reads CASRDYQRNTEAFF. The CDR3 DNA reads as TGCGCCAGCAGAGATTATCAGAGGAACACTGAAGCTTTCTTT.

The chain links TRBV7-2 to TRBJ1-1; 9 bases agree with TRBD1. The germline gives CDR1 SGHTA, CDR2 FQGNSA. The CDR3 extends over 20 amino acids. V lost 0 bases, J lost 5 bases, and 19 bases stayed unmatched. CDR3 coding DNA: TGTGCCAGCAGCTTAGCACTGGGGTCCTTCGGACAGGGGAGAGGGACTGAAGCTTTCTTT. This encodes CASSLALGSFGQGRGTEAFF. The entire variable domain, with the rest obtained from reference TRBV7-2 and TRBJ1-1, is as follows: GAGVSQSPSNKVTEKGKDVELRCDPISGHTALYWYRQSLGQGLEFLIYFQGNSAPDKSGLPSDRFSAERTGGSVSTLTIQRTQQEDSAVYLCASSLALGSFGQGRGTEAFFGQGTRLTVV.

The chain combines TRBV19 with TRBJ2-5; D is perhaps TRBD1 (5 bases). The CDR3 is 13 amino acids. Trimming removed 3 bases at V and 2 bases at J, with 7 bases between. Germline V CDR1 and CDR2: LNHDA, SQIVND (reference sequence). CDR3 in amino acids: CASSMGPQETQYF. The CDR3 DNA reads as TGTGCCAGTAGTATGGGGCCTCAAGAGACCCAGTACTTC.

V usage is TRBV4-3 and J usage is TRBJ2-5; 11 bases are a match to TRBD1. The end of the DNA fits TRBJ2-7 better, so the J call may be wrong. CDR3 length: 16 residues. The germline CDR1 and CDR2 sequences are LGHNA and YSLEER. CDR3 sequence reads: CASSQDSGTGGYEQYF. Here the CDR3 DNA reads TGCGCCAGCAGCCAAGATAGTGGGACAGGGGGGTACGAGCAGTACTTC.

The chain recombines TRBV27 with TRBJ1-4; D is unresolved. The V gene's germline CDR1 is MNHEY and CDR2 SMNVEV (reference sequence). This CDR3 comprises 15 residues. Trimming stripped 2 bases from V and 3 bases from J, with 10 bases between. The chain's CDR3 is CASSLAAGSNEKLFF. The DNA of the CDR3 is TGTGCCAGCAGTTTAGCGGCCGGGTCTAATGAAAAACTGTTTTTT.

The chain couples TRBV28 to TRBJ1-2, with 9 bases aligning to TRBD1. Trimming cost V 4 bases and J 2 bases; bases outside gene matches: 5. The CDR3 sequence is 15 residues long. Looked up from germline, CDR1 is MDHEN and CDR2 is SYDVKM. CDR3 sequence: CASSSVGTGNYGYTF. CDR3 coding DNA: TGTGCCAGCAGTTCCGTTGGGACAGGGAACTATGGCTACACCTTC.

The chain combines TRBV7-9 with TRBJ2-1; no firm D call. CDR3 size: 12 residues. Trimming removed 1 base at V and 7 bases at J, with 5 bases between. Germline loops: CDR1 SEHNR, CDR2 FQNEAQ (reference sequence). In DNA, the CDR3 is TGTGCCAGCAGCTTAGGCCTTAATGAGCAGTTCTTC. Residues: CASSLGLNEQFF.

This sequence joins TRBV28 and TRBJ1-1, with D unclear. The CDR3 length is 14 residues. Trimming stripped 2 bases from V and 2 bases from J, with 9 bases between. The germline gives CDR1 MDHEN, CDR2 SYDVKM. CDR3 protein: CASSLGGLNTEAFF. DNA of the CDR3: TGTGCCAGCAGTTTAGGAGGGTTAAACACTGAAGCTTTCTTT.

The gene calls are TRBV6-5 and TRBJ2-1, with D tentatively TRBD2 (5 bases). CDR1 is MNHEY, CDR2 SVGAGI, per germline. Between the trimmed V and J ends, which lost 0 bases and 10 bases, there was a span of 19 bases. This CDR3 region has 16 residues. CDR3 bases: TGTGCCAGCAGTTACTCGATAGCGCAGCCCCGGAGAGAGCAGTTCTTC. Residues: CASSYSIAQPRREQFF.

In nucleotides, the CDR3 is TGCAGCGTTGAAAGCTCTGGGGCCAACGTCCTGACTTTC. Translating gives CSVESSGANVLTF. V gene TRBV29-1 combines with J gene TRBJ2-6; no firm D call. The germline CDR1 and CDR2 sequences are SQVTM and ANQGSEA. Trimming removed 2 bases at V and 0 bases at J, with 2 bases between. This CDR3 is built from 13 residues.

J is TRBJ2-1 and V is TRBV7-8; TRBD2 matches at 14 bases. This CDR3 has 16 amino acids. From germline, CDR1 is SGHVS and CDR2 FQNEAQ. V shed 1 base, J shed 7 bases, and the junction held 3 bases outside the gene matches. CDR3 residues: CASSLEGTSGGNEQFF. DNA for the CDR3: TGTGCCAGCAGCTTAGAAGGGACTAGCGGGGGTAATGAGCAGTTCTTC.

The chain has TRBV9 and TRBJ2-6; D is unclear. CDR1 is SGDLS and CDR2 is YYNGEE in the germline V gene. CDR3 length: 16 amino acids. V lost 4 bases, J lost 2 bases, and 13 bases lay in between. CDR3 protein: CASSSGYGTGANVLTF. In nucleotides, the CDR3 is TGTGCCAGCAGCTCCGGGTACGGTACTGGGGCCAACGTCCTGACTTTC.

V usage is TRBV18 and J usage is TRBJ1-2, with 9 bases identical to TRBD1. Germline CDR1 and CDR2: KGHSH and LQKENI. Germline trimming cut 4 bases from V and 3 bases from J; bases unmatched to any gene: 9. The CDR3 runs 16 residues. The CDR3 loop is CASSLGTGPEDYGYTF. The CDR3 nucleotides read TGTGCCAGCTCACTCGGGACAGGGCCGGAGGACTATGGCTACACCTTC.

The chain carries TRBV5-4 and TRBJ2-3, with TRBD2 matching 11 bases. From germline, CDR1 is SGHNT and CDR2 YYREEE (reference sequence). The CDR3 contains 17 residues. With 4 bases clipped from V and 7 bases from J, the junction kept 14 bases outside the gene matches. The CDR3, as DNA: TGTGCCAGCAGCCAACTAGGCCTAGCGGGGGGCGTGAATACGCAGTATTTT. Amino acid sequence: CASSQLGLAGGVNTQYF.

This chain's CDR3 is CSARRESGYTF. In DNA form, the CDR3 reads TGCAGTGCTAGGAGGGAGAGTGGCTACACCTTC. This chain joins TRBV20-1 and TRBJ1-2, with D unclear. The CDR3 spans 11 residues. Trimming cost V 3 bases and J 7 bases, with 9 bases left between them. The germline CDR1 and CDR2 sequences are DFQATT and SNEGSKA (reference sequence).

V gene TRBV4-1 combines with J gene TRBJ2-3; D not certain. Trimming removed 0 bases at V and 2 bases at J, with 6 bases between. The CDR3 runs 14 residues. Germline CDR1 reads MGHRA; CDR2 reads YSYEKL. The CDR3 DNA is TGCGCCAGCAGCCAAGATCCAATCACAGATACGCAGTATTTT. Its translation: CASSQDPITDTQYF.

The V and J genes are TRBV18 and TRBJ2-7, with D tentatively TRBD1 (5 bases). The CDR3 runs to 14 residues. With 3 bases removed from V and 3 bases from J, the gap between germline ends came to 12 bases. CDR1 and CDR2 from the germline V gene are KGHSH and LQKENI. CDR3 nucleotide sequence: TGTGCCAGCTCACCCCTTGACAGCCTCTACGAGCAGTACTTC. This gives the protein CASSPLDSLYEQYF.

CDR3 residues: CASSLGGLKFCV. The CDR3 DNA follows: TGTGCCAGCAGCTTGGGCGGTCTGAAGTTCTGCGTC. The chain couples TRBV5-6 to TRBJ2-7; unclear D gene. Germline CDR1 SGHDT, CDR2 YYEEEE. This CDR3 region has 12 residues.

The chain couples TRBV19 to TRBJ1-1; the D gene is possibly TRBD1 (5 bases). CDR1 and CDR2 (germline): LNHDA, SQIVND (reference sequence). The CDR3 contains 13 residues. The V gene lost 5 bases and the J gene lost 4 bases, with 11 bases spanning the gap. The CDR3 DNA reads TGTGCCAGTAGTCAACAAGGGGCCACTGAAGCTTTCTTT. This codes for CASSQQGATEAFF.